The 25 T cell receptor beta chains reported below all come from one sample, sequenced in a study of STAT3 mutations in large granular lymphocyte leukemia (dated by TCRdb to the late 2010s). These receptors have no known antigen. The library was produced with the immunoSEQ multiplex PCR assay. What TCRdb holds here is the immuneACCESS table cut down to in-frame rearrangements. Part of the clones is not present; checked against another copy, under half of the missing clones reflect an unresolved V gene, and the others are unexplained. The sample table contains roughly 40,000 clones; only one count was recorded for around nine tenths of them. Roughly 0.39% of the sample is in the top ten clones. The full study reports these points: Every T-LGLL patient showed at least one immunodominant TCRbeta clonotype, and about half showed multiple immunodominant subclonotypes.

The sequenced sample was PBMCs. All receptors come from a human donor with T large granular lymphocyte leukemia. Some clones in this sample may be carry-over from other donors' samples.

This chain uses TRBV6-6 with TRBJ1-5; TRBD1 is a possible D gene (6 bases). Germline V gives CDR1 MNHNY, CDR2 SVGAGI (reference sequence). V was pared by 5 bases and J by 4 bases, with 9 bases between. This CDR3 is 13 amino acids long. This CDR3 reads CASSVTGNQPQHF. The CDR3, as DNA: TGTGCCAGCAGTGTCACAGGGAATCAGCCCCAGCATTTT.

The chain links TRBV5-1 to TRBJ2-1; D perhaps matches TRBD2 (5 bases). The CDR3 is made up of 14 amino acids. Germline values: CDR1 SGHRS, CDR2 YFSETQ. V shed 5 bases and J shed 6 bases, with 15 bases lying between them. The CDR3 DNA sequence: TGCGCCAGCAGTCCAGCGGTAACAGTCAATGAGCAGTTCTTC. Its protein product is CASSPAVTVNEQFF.

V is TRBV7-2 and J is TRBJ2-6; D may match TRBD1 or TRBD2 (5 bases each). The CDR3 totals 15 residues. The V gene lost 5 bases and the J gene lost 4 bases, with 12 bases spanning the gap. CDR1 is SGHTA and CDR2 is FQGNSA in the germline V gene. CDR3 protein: CASSLNGAGANVLTF. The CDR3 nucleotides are TGTGCCAGCAGCCTCAACGGGGCCGGGGCCAACGTCCTGACTTTC.

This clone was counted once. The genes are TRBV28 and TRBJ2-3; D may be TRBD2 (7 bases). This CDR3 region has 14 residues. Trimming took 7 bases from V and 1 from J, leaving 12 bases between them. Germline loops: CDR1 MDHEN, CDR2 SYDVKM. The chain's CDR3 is CASNEGGGTDTQYF. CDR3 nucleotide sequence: TGTGCCAGCAATGAGGGGGGGGGCACAGATACGCAGTATTTT.

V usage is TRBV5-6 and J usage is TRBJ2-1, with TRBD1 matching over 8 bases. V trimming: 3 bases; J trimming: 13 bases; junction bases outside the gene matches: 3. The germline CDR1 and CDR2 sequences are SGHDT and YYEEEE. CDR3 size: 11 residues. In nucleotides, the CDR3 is TGTGCCAGCAGCTCGGGGACAGGACAGTTCTTC. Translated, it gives CASSSGTGQFF.

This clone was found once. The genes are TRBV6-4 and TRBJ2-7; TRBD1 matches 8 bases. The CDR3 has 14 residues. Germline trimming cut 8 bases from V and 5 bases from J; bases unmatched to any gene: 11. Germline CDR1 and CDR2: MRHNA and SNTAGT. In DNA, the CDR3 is TGTGCCAGCGGATTGGACAGGGCTGGGGACGAGCAGTACGTC. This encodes CASGLDRAGDEQYV.

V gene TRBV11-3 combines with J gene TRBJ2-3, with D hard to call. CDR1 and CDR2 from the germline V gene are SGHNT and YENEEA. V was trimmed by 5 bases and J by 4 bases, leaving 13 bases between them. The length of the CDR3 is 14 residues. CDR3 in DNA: TGTGCCAGCAGCCCTACGACTGATTCAGATACGCAGTATTTT. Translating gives CASSPTTDSDTQYF.

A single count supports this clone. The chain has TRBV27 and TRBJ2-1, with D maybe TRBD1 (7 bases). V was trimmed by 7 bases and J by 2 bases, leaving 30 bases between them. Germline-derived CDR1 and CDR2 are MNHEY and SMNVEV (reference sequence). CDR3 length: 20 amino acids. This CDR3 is CASNRHNTGVTGRPYNEQFF. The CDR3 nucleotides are TGTGCCAGCAACAGACACAACACGGGGGTGACAGGGAGACCCTACAATGAGCAGTTCTTC.

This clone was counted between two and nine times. The CDR3 DNA sequence: TGCGCCAGCAGCCAAGTTATTGTGGGGGGCATTGGGGCGGTGGGCATTCAGTACTTC. Translation: CASSQVIVGGIGAVGIQYF. The gene calls are TRBV4-1 and TRBJ2-4; either TRBD1 or TRBD2 may fit D (6 bases each). The germline V gene has CDR1 MGHRA and CDR2 YSYEKL. This CDR3 spans 19 amino acids. V gave up 1 base and J gave up 9 bases, with 28 bases separating them.

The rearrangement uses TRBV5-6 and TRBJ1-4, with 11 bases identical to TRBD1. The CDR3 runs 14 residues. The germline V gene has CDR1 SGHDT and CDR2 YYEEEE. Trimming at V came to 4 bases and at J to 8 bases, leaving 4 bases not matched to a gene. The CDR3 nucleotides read TGTGCCAGCAGCACCGGGACAGGGGGAGAAAAACTGTTTTTT. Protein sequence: CASSTGTGGEKLFF.

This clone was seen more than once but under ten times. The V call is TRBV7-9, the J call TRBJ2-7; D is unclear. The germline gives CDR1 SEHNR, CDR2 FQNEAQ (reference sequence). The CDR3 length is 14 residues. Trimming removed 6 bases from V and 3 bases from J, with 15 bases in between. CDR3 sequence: CASRESDGFYEQYF. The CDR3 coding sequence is TGTGCCAGCAGGGAATCGGACGGATTCTACGAGCAGTACTTC. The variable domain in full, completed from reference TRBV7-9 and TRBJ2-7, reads DTGVSQNPRHKITKRGQNVTFRCDPISEHNRLYWYRQTLGQGPEFLTYFQNEAQLEKSRLLSDRFSAERPKGSFSTLEIQRTEQGDSAMYLCASRESDGFYEQYFGPGTRLTVT.

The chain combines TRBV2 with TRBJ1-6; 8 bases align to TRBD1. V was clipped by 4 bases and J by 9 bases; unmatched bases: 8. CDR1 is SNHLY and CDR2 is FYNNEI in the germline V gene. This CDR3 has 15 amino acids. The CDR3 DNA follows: TGTGCCAGCAGTGCCCCCCGGGACAGGACTTCACCCCTCCACTTT. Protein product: CASSAPRDRTSPLHF.

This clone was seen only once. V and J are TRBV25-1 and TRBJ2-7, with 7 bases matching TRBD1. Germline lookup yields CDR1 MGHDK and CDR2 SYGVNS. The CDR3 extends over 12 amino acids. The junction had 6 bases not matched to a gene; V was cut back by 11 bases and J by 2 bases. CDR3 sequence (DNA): TGTGCCGTCGGGACAGTGGCCTACGAGCAGTACTTC. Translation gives CAVGTVAYEQYF.

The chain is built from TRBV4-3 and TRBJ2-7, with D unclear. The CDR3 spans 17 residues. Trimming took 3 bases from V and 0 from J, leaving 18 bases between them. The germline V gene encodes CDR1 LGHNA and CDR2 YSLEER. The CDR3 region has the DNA TGCGCCAGCAGCCAGGGCCCCGGACGGATTAGCTCCTACGAGCAGTACTTC. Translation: CASSQGPGRISSYEQYF.

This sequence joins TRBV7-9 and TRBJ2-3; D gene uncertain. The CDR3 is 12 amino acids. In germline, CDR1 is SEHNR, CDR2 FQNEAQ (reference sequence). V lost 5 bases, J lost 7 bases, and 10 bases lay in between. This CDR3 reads CASSPRLYTQYF. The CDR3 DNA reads TGTGCCAGCAGCCCACGTCTCTATACGCAGTATTTT.

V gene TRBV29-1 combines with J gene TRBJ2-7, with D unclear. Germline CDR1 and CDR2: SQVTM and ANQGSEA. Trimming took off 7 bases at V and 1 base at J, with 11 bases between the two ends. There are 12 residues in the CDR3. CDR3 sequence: CSAQLGSYEQYF. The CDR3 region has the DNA TGCAGCGCCCAGCTGGGATCCTACGAGCAGTACTTC.

The CDR3 reads CASSGTGGQPQHF. The CDR3, as DNA: TGTGCCAGTAGTGGGACAGGGGGTCAGCCCCAGCATTTT. The chain recombines TRBV19 with TRBJ1-5, with 11 positions matching TRBD1. The ends lost 5 bases at V and 6 bases at J; junction bases unmatched: 0. The CDR3 contains 13 residues. From germline, CDR1 is LNHDA and CDR2 SQIVND (reference sequence).

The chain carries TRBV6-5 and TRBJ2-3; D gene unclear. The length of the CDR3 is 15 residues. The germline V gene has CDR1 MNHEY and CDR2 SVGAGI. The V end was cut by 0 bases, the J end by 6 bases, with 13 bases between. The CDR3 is CASSYSSLVQDTQYF. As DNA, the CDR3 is TGTGCCAGCAGTTACTCGAGTCTGGTTCAGGATACGCAGTATTTT.

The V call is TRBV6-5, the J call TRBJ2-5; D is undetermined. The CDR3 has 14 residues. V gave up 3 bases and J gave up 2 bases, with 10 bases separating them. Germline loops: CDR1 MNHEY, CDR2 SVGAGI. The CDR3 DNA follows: TGTGCCAGCAGTTATACGCTTCAACAAGAGACCCAGTACTTC. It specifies CASSYTLQQETQYF.

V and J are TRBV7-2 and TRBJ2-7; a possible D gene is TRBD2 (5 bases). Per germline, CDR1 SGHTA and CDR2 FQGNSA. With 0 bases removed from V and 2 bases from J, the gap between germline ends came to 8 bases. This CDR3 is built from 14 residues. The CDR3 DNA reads TGTGCCAGCAGCTTAGCCGGGGTCCCCTACGAGCAGTACTTC. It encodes CASSLAGVPYEQYF.

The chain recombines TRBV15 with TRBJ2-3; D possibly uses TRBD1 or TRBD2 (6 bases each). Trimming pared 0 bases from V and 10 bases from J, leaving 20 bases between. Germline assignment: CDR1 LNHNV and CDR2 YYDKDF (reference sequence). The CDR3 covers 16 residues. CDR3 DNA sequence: TGTGCCACCAGCAGAGATCTGGCCGGGGGCGAGAGAGCGCAGTATTTT. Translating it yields CATSRDLAGGERAQYF.

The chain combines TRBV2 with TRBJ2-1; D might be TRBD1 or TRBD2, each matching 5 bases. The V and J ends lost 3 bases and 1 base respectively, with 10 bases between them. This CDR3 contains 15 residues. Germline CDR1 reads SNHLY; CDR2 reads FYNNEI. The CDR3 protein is CASSEMGESYNEQFF. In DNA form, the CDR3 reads TGTGCCAGCAGTGAGATGGGGGAATCCTACAATGAGCAGTTCTTC.

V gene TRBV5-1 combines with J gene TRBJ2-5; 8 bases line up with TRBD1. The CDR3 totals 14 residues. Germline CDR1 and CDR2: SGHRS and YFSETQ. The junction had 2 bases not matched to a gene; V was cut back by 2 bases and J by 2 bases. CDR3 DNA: TGCGCCAGCAGCTTACAGGGGGTTCAAGAGACCCAGTACTTC. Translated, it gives CASSLQGVQETQYF.

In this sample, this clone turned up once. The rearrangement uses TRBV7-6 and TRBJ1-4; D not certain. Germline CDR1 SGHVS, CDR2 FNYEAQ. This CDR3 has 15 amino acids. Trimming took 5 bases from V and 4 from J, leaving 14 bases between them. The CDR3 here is CASSPIQQHNEKLFF. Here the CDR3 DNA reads TGTGCCAGCAGCCCCATCCAGCAGCATAATGAAAAACTGTTTTTT.

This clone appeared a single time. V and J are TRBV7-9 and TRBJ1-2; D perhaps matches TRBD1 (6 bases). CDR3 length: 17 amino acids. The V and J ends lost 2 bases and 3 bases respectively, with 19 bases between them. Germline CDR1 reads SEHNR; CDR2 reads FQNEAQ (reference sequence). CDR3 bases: TGTGCCAGCAGCTTATCCCCCGGGGGCCACCCGGACTATGGCTACACCTTC. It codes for CASSLSPGGHPDYGYTF.